Listed below are T cell receptor beta chains from one sample, sequenced in a study of shared clonotypes between healthy human individuals. Libraries were prepared by immunoSEQ multiplex PCR; TCRdb keeps only in-frame clonotypes and omits some of them. The table lists some 2 million clones, about 95% of them singletons. Material for sequencing was naive CD8+ T cells sorted from blood. These receptors all come from a man between 18 and 35 years old in good health. Both conserved end residues are part of each CDR3. D genes are given only for firm matches. Size tells how often a clone was seen (once, few, many) or the class of an expanded clone, and some rows leave it out.

CDR3 DNA | CDR3 protein | J gene | V gene | D gene | clone size
TGTGCCAGCAGCGAAGGGGGAGTTGATGAAAAACTGTTTTTT | CASSEGGVDEKLFF | TRBJ1-4 | TRBV9 | . | .
TGTGCCAGCAGTTTAGAGCCCCTTGGAGGTGGCTACACCTTC | CASSLEPLGGGYTF | TRBJ1-2 | TRBV27 | . | .
TGTGCCAGCAGCGAACAGGGGGCGCCTGTTGAAAAACTGTTTTTT | CASSEQGAPVEKLFF | TRBJ1-4 | TRBV7-9 | TRBD1 | .
TGCGCCAGCAGTGAGTGGACAGGGGCCGACGAGCAGTACTTC | CASSEWTGADEQYF | TRBJ2-7 | TRBV10-1 | TRBD1 | .
TGTGCCAGCAGCTTAGTAGGGGTAACCGGACTGTTCACAGATACGCAGTATTTT | CASSLVGVTGLFTDTQYF | TRBJ2-3 | TRBV11-2 | . | .
TGTGCCAGCAGGGTCGGAGCGTCAGTATACAATGAGCAGTTCTTC | CASRVGASVYNEQFF | TRBJ2-1 | TRBV11-2 | . | once
TGTGCCAGCAGCTACCGAAAGACAGGAATGGGTCGTGATGGCTACACCTTC | CASSYRKTGMGRDGYTF | TRBJ1-2 | TRBV7-9 | . | .
TGTGCCAGCAGCTTAGCGGTACTAGCGGAGAGTAATGAGCAGTTCTTC | CASSLAVLAESNEQFF | TRBJ2-1 | TRBV7-8 | TRBD2 | .
TGCGCCAGCAGCTTGGGGCAGGTCAACGAGCAGTACTTC | CASSLGQVNEQYF | TRBJ2-7 | TRBV5-1 | . | .
TGTGCCAGCAGTTCTGGACTAGCGGGGGAGAACACCGGGGAGCTGTTTTTT | CASSSGLAGENTGELFF | TRBJ2-2 | TRBV13 | TRBD2 | .
TGTGCCAGCAGCCCTCGAAGCATAAATCTCCAGGGGCCCCCTTACGAGCAGTACTTC | CASSPRSINLQGPPYEQYF | TRBJ2-7 | TRBV11-2 | . | .
TGCGCCAGCAGCTCCGCCCGTACACCCTACAATGAGCAGTTCTTC | CASSSARTPYNEQFF | TRBJ2-1 | TRBV5-1 | . | .
TGTGCCAGCAGTTTGTTTCACGACTCCTATAATTCACCCCTCCACTTT | CASSLFHDSYNSPLHF | TRBJ1-6 | TRBV27 | . | .
TGTGCCAGCAGTTACTCGAGTAACCGGGGCGAGCAGTACTTC | CASSYSSNRGEQYF | TRBJ2-7 | TRBV6-5 | . | .
TGTGCCAGCAGCAATTTGGGAGGAGAGCGCACAGATACGCAGTATTTT | CASSNLGGERTDTQYF | TRBJ2-3 | TRBV11-1 | . | .
TGTGCCAGCAGTTTATCTTTGGGGGGAGCAGCCTACGAGCAGTACTTC | CASSLSLGGAAYEQYF | TRBJ2-7 | TRBV28 | . | .
TGTGCCAGCAGCTTAGAGAAGGCCGGCTCTGGAAACACCATATATTTT | CASSLEKAGSGNTIYF | TRBJ1-3 | TRBV7-2 | . | .
TGTGCCAGCAGCCAGGACCCAAGGGAGCAGTACTTC | CASSQDPREQYF | TRBJ2-7 | TRBV11-2 | . | .
TGCAGCGTTGAAGCACAGGGGGGAGGCTACACCTTC | CSVEAQGGGYTF | TRBJ1-2 | TRBV29-1 | TRBD1 | .
TGCGCCAGCAGCCAGGGGACAGGGGTGCTAGATACGCAGTATTTT | CASSQGTGVLDTQYF | TRBJ2-3 | TRBV4-1 | TRBD1 | .
TGCAGCGTTGTCAGGCTGGGGGAGCAGTACTTC | CSVVRLGEQYF | TRBJ2-7 | TRBV29-1 | . | .
TGTGCCAGCAGCACCCGACAGACCTACGAGCAGTACTTC | CASSTRQTYEQYF | TRBJ2-7 | TRBV11-2 | . | .
TGTGCCAGCAGCGACAGTAGGGGTGGGACAGGGCTATGGTTCGGTAATGAGCAGTTCTTC | CASSDSRGGTGLWFGNEQFF | TRBJ2-1 | TRBV7-8 | TRBD1 | .
TGCGCCAGCAGCTCCCGACAGCGATCACCCCTCCACTTT | CASSSRQRSPLHF | TRBJ1-6 | TRBV4-3 | . | .
TGCGCCAGCAGCCAGGACAGCCCGGGGACCAACTATGGCTACACCTTC | CASSQDSPGTNYGYTF | TRBJ1-2 | TRBV5-1 | . | .
TGTGCCAGCAGTTTAGGGGGGTCGGCCTTTGAGGTTGGGGCCCTCCACTTT | CASSLGGSAFEVGALHF | TRBJ1-6 | TRBV27 | . | .
TGCGCCAGCAGCTTGGACTCGGGGTCTACTGAAGCTTTCTTT | CASSLDSGSTEAFF | TRBJ1-1 | TRBV5-1 | . | .
TGTGCCAGCAGCGCGGAGGGGGGAGATACGCAGTATTTT | CASSAEGGDTQYF | TRBJ2-3 | TRBV9 | . | .
TGTGCCAGCAGCAAATGGGGGACAGGGGACACAGATACGCAGTATTTT | CASSKWGTGDTDTQYF | TRBJ2-3 | TRBV21-1 | . | once
TGCGCCAGCAGCCAAGCTATCCCCCCTATTATAGATACGCAGTATTTT | CASSQAIPPIIDTQYF | TRBJ2-3 | TRBV4-3 | . | .